The 20 T cell receptor beta chains in this list originate from one sample, sequenced in a study of vaccination and CD4 T cells after COVID-19. Researchers used the Oncomine TCR Beta short-read assay to sequence DNA from cultured CD4+ T cells. Each CDR3 protein gets one entry after TCRdb re-called the PCR reads with MiXCR. The repertoire holds around 5,000 distinct CDR3 sequences, with about 32% as singletons. Documented treatment: roughly 11-day PBMC culture with coronavirus spike peptide pools or control peptides (ViraFEST assay). Their antigens are not known. Sequencing was performed on CD4+ T cells from blood, cultured in vitro, taken after SARS-CoV-2 vaccination. All receptors derive from a human donor who had recovered from COVID-19.

V and J are TRBV5-6 and TRBJ1-1; the D gene is possibly TRBD1 (6 bases). This CDR3 is built from 13 residues. Trimming took 4 bases from V and 0 from J, leaving 7 bases between them. The germline CDR1 and CDR2 sequences are SGHDT and YYEEEE. The CDR3 DNA reads TGTGCCAGCAGCAGGACAGTGAACACTGAAGCTTTCTTT. Its translation is CASSRTVNTEAFF. The full variable domain, with the rest looked up from reference TRBV5-6 and TRBJ1-1, is DAGVTQSPTHLIKTRGQQVTLRCSPKSGHDTVSWYQQALGQGPQFIFQYYEEEERQRGNFPDRFSGHQFPNYSSELNVNALLLGDSALYLCASSRTVNTEAFFGQGTRLTVV.

The gene calls are TRBV12-3 or TRBV12-4 and TRBJ2-5; D is undetermined. Trimming took off 6 bases at V and 4 bases at J, with 9 bases between the two ends. This CDR3 spans 12 amino acids. Written as DNA, the CDR3 is TGTGCCAGCAGCCCTTCAGGAGAGACCCAGTACTTC. As protein: CASSPSGETQYF.

The table lists this clonotype with a few counts. The chain has TRBV7-9 and TRBJ2-7, with unresolved D. Germline CDR1 reads SEHNR; CDR2 reads FQNEAQ (reference sequence). V shed 2 bases and J shed 7 bases, with 15 bases lying between them. CDR3 length: 14 amino acids. As DNA, the CDR3 is TGTGCCAGCAGCTTAACACAGTCGTCTAAAGAGCAGTACTTC. It specifies CASSLTQSSKEQYF.

This clonotype was seen only a few times. The chain carries TRBV7-9 and TRBJ1-2; 9 nucleotides agree with TRBD1. V shed 6 bases and J 10 bases; nucleotides not matched to a gene: 9. This CDR3 is built from 13 residues. The V gene's germline CDR1 is SEHNR and CDR2 FQNEAQ (reference sequence). CDR3 protein: CASSHTGGNNYTF. The CDR3 DNA reads TGTGCCAGCAGTCATACAGGGGGCAACAACTACACCTTC.

This clonotype was detected only a few times. This rearrangement joins TRBV7-9 to TRBJ2-3; possibly TRBD2 for D (5 bases). V was cut by 4 bases and J by 4 bases, with 15 bases left in between. The germline gives CDR1 SEHNR, CDR2 FQNEAQ (reference sequence). The CDR3 runs to 15 residues. The CDR3 protein is CASSYRGPLPDTQYF. In DNA, the CDR3 is TGTGCCAGCAGCTACCGGGGTCCGTTGCCAGATACGCAGTATTTT. The full variable domain, with the rest looked up from reference TRBV7-9 and TRBJ2-3, is DTGVSQNPRHKITKRGQNVTFRCDPISEHNRLYWYRQTLGQGPEFLTYFQNEAQLEKSRLLSDRFSAERPKGSFSTLEIQRTEQGDSAMYLCASSYRGPLPDTQYFGPGTRLTVL.

By sample share, this clonotype is medium-sized (0.01 to 0.1%). The chain has TRBV18 and TRBJ2-7, with 16 bases fitting TRBD2. V shed 3 bases and J 2 bases; nucleotides not matched to a gene: 13. The CDR3 extends over 20 amino acids. Germline lookup yields CDR1 KGHSH and CDR2 LQKENI. DNA of the CDR3: TGTGCCAGCTCACCTGCCGGGACTAGCGGGAGGGCCGGATGGGCCTACGAGCAGTACTTC. Translated: CASSPAGTSGRAGWAYEQYF.

This clonotype was picked up one time. This chain joins TRBV20-1 and TRBJ2-6; maybe TRBD2 (6 bases). V was cut by 1 base and J by 0 bases, with 10 bases left in between. This CDR3 is 16 amino acids long. Germline V lookup: CDR1 DFQATT, CDR2 SNEGSKA (reference sequence). This CDR3 reads CSARVRGDSGANVLTF. The CDR3 DNA reads as TGCAGTGCTAGAGTTCGCGGGGACTCTGGGGCCAACGTCCTGACTTTC.

This rearrangement joins TRBV6-1 to TRBJ1-1; 7 positions match TRBD1. CDR1 and CDR2 (germline): MNHNS, SASEGT. CDR3 length: 13 amino acids. Trimming took 11 bases from V and 0 from J; bases not matched to a gene: 6. DNA of the CDR3: TGTGCCGCACAGGGGAGGATGAACACTGAAGCTTTCTTT. This gives the protein CAAQGRMNTEAFF.

This clonotype has only a few counts. The chain combines TRBV27 with TRBJ2-7, with 10 bases matching TRBD1. The V gene's germline CDR1 is MNHEY and CDR2 SMNVEV (reference sequence). The CDR3 runs 15 residues. Germline trimming cut 6 bases from V and 3 bases from J; bases unmatched to any gene: 8. In DNA, the CDR3 is TGTGCCAGCAGACTCTTCGGGACAGGGGACTACGAGCAGTACTTC. It is translated as CASRLFGTGDYEQYF.

This clonotype was found a few times. The chain links TRBV7-2 to TRBJ2-7; a possible D gene is TRBD2 (6 bases). CDR3 size: 13 residues. Per germline, CDR1 SGHTA and CDR2 FQGNSA. The V gene lost 5 bases and the J gene lost 6 bases, with 14 bases spanning the gap. The CDR3 reads CASSPLGGREQYF. The CDR3 DNA follows: TGTGCCAGCAGCCCCCTGGGGGGACGCGAGCAGTACTTC.

This clonotype was seen a handful of times. This chain connects TRBV7-6 to TRBJ2-7, with TRBD1 matching 7 bases. Germline CDR1 and CDR2: SGHVS and FNYEAQ. V was clipped by 7 bases and J by 4 bases; unmatched bases: 13. The CDR3 loop spans 15 amino acids. The CDR3 here is CASNDYPTGKYEQYF. DNA of the CDR3: TGTGCCAGCAACGACTACCCGACAGGGAAATACGAGCAGTACTTC.

The V gene is TRBV20-1, the J gene TRBJ1-1; the D gene is possibly TRBD1 (5 bases). The CDR3 has 12 residues. CDR1 DFQATT and CDR2 SNEGSKA come from the germline V gene (reference sequence). Trimming stripped 3 bases from V and 3 bases from J, with 8 bases between. The CDR3 region is CSARPGDTEAFF. The CDR3 coding sequence is TGCAGTGCTAGGCCGGGGGACACTGAAGCTTTCTTT.

The chain recombines TRBV7-2 with TRBJ2-7; a weak D match, TRBD1 (5 bases). Trimming removed 0 bases from V and 7 bases from J, with 13 bases in between. From germline, CDR1 is SGHTA and CDR2 FQGNSA. This CDR3 is built from 14 residues. CDR3 sequence (DNA): TGTGCCAGCAGCTTAGCGGTCACTCAGGGTGAGCAGTACTTC. It codes for CASSLAVTQGEQYF. Together with reference TRBV7-2 and TRBJ2-7, the CDR3 gives the full variable domain: GAGVSQSPSNKVTEKGKDVELRCDPISGHTALYWYRQSLGQGLEFLIYFQGNSAPDKSGLPSDRFSAERTGGSVSTLTIQRTQQEDSAVYLCASSLAVTQGEQYFGPGTRLTVT.

This clonotype came up a few times. The J gene is TRBJ1-1, the V gene TRBV28, with D hard to call. Germline CDR1 and CDR2: MDHEN and SYDVKM. This CDR3 region has 13 residues. Trimming left V 3 bases short and J 1 base short, with 6 bases between. As DNA, the CDR3 is TGTGCCAGCAGTTTCCCAGGGAACACTGAAGCTTTCTTT. Protein product: CASSFPGNTEAFF.

The chain couples TRBV28 to TRBJ1-6, with D unresolved. Germline CDR1 reads MDHEN; CDR2 reads SYDVKM. The CDR3 is 15 amino acids. Deletions cut 1 base from V and 3 bases from J, with 7 bases between. The CDR3 nucleotides are TGTGCCAGCAGTTTATTCCAGCTCTATAATTCACCCCTCCACTTT. Translating it yields CASSLFQLYNSPLHF.

This chain uses TRBV2 with TRBJ1-1; D not certain. The germline V gene encodes CDR1 SNHLY and CDR2 FYNNEI. The CDR3 covers 13 residues. Trimming removed 3 bases from V and 1 base from J, with 6 bases in between. This CDR3 reads CASSDNRNTEAFF. The CDR3 region has the DNA TGTGCCAGCAGTGATAACAGGAACACTGAAGCTTTCTTT.

Only a few counts were recorded for this clonotype. The V call is TRBV27, the J call TRBJ1-1; D unclear. The CDR3 runs to 13 residues. The V gene lost 8 bases and the J gene lost 2 bases, with 12 bases spanning the gap. Germline values: CDR1 MNHEY, CDR2 SMNVEV (reference sequence). The CDR3: CASHGRRNTEAFF. The CDR3 DNA reads TGTGCCAGCCATGGTCGGAGAAACACTGAAGCTTTCTTT.

The V gene is TRBV7-8, the J gene TRBJ2-7, with D unclear. V shed 0 bases and J shed 2 bases, with 8 bases lying between them. The CDR3 is made up of 14 amino acids. Germline V gene sequence: CDR1 SGHVS, CDR2 FQNEAQ. CDR3 amino acids: CASSLALGTYEQYF. Here the CDR3 DNA reads TGTGCCAGCAGCTTAGCTTTGGGGACCTACGAGCAGTACTTC.

The chain links TRBV2 to TRBJ1-3; 7 bases map to TRBD1. CDR1 SNHLY and CDR2 FYNNEI come from the germline V gene. CDR3 length: 15 residues. The V segment lost 4 bases and the J segment 0 bases; nucleotides outside the gene matches: 3. The CDR3 loop reads CASSADRASGNTIYF. CDR3 nucleotides: TGTGCCAGCAGTGCCGACAGGGCCTCTGGAAACACCATATATTTT.

This sequence joins TRBV19 and TRBJ2-7; TRBD2 agrees at 10 bases. Germline assignment: CDR1 LNHDA and CDR2 SQIVND (reference sequence). The CDR3 runs to 14 residues. V was pared by 5 bases and J by 5 bases, with 6 bases of the junction left unmatched. CDR3: CASSLGLAGDEQYF. The CDR3 DNA follows: TGTGCCAGTAGTCTGGGGCTAGCGGGAGACGAGCAGTACTTC. Filled out from reference TRBV19 and TRBJ2-7, the complete variable domain reads DGGITQSPKYLFRKEGQNVTLSCEQNLNHDAMYWYRQDPGQGLRLIYYSQIVNDFQKGDIAEGYSVSREKKESFPLTVTSAQKNPTAFYLCASSLGLAGDEQYFGPGTRLTVT.